This T cell receptor (beta chain) is from a study of cytomegalovirus exposure and HLA in healthy donors. To note about this clone: The antigen remains unidentified.

The PCR had 60 Vbeta and 13 Jbeta primers. TCRdb keeps only in-frame clones here, not all; method: immunoSEQ multiplex PCR. This table holds approximately 220,000 clones, about 80% found once. Germline values: CDR1 KGHSH, CDR2 LQKENI. This CDR3 region has 15 residues. V shed 5 bases, J shed 11 bases, and the junction held 13 bases outside the gene matches. Findings of the study overall: Common viral pathogens seemed, in a later analysis, to connect with several of the most significant clusters.

The clonotype was recovered from a man aged 35-49 years in good health and CMV-seropositive. The sample consisted of PBMCs. The rearrangement uses TRBV18 and TRBJ2-3; 10 nucleotides agree with TRBD1. The CDR3 DNA reads as TGTGCCAGCTCATTGGGGACAGGGGCCGCCGGGGAGCAGTATTTT. As protein: CASSLGTGAAGEQYF. Based on the CDR3 plus reference TRBV18 and TRBJ2-3, the full variable domain is NAGVMQNPRHLVRRRGQEARLRCSPMKGHSHVYWYRQLPEEGLKFMVYLQKENIIDESGMPKERFSAEFPKEGPSILRIQQVVRGDSAAYFCASSLGTGAAGEQYFGPGTRLTVL.